A single sample is the source of the 25 T cell receptor beta chains below, sequenced in a study of cytomegalovirus exposure and HLA in healthy donors. Primers for the PCR totalled 60 Vbeta and 13 Jbeta. Sequencing was performed with immunoSEQ multiplex PCR; in TCRdb, only in-frame clones are kept and a portion is missing. The data show over 150,000 clones, about 64% seen once. Material: PBMCs. The receptors here all came from a man between 50 and 59 years old in good health and CMV-seronegative.

About this clone: One junction end disagrees with the germline gene, perhaps due to a read error. Other DNA sequences from this sample encode an identical CDR3 as well. The rearrangement joins TRBV19 to TRBJ1-2; D possibly corresponds to TRBD1 (6 bases). Per the germline V gene, CDR1 is LNHDA and CDR2 is SQIVND (reference sequence). This CDR3 region has 15 residues. The CDR3 here is CASSPSGGSNYGYTF. In DNA form, the CDR3 reads TGTGCCAGTAGCCCGTCTGGGGGCTCGAACTACGGCTACACCTTC.

A single count supports this clone. This sequence joins TRBV6-1 and TRBJ2-7; 7 nucleotides line up with TRBD1. CDR1 is MNHNS and CDR2 is SASEGT in the germline V gene. The CDR3 covers 14 residues. V shed 4 bases and J 2 bases; nucleotides not matched to a gene: 5. CDR3 DNA: TGTGCCAGCAGTGCCCGACAGGGAACCTACGAGCAGTACTTC. Translating it yields CASSARQGTYEQYF.

The chain is built from TRBV6-1 and TRBJ2-1; 14 bases are a match to TRBD2. Germline CDR1 is MNHNS and CDR2 is SASEGT. The CDR3 loop spans 15 amino acids. The trim removed 6 bases at V and 10 bases at J, leaving 8 bases unmatched. CDR3 coding DNA: TGTGCCAGCAGGGGGACTAGCGGGGGTAATGGGGAGCAGTTCTTC. Encoded protein: CASRGTSGGNGEQFF.

This chain uses TRBV4-3 with TRBJ1-1; D might be TRBD1 (5 bases). CDR1 is LGHNA, CDR2 YSLEER, per germline. The CDR3 consists of 14 residues. With 0 bases removed from V and 10 bases from J, the gap between germline ends came to 15 bases. In DNA, the CDR3 is TGCGCCAGCAGCCAAGATCATAGGCAGGGTGGAGCTTTCTTT. It encodes CASSQDHRQGGAFF.

The chain recombines TRBV6-5 with TRBJ2-3, with D perhaps TRBD1 (5 bases). The germline V gene has CDR1 MNHEY and CDR2 SVGAGI. The CDR3 sequence is 14 residues long. V dropped 6 bases and J dropped 2 bases, with 12 bases sitting between them. In DNA form, the CDR3 reads TGTGCCAGCAGCCCAGACAGACACACAGATACGCAGTATTTT. Protein sequence: CASSPDRHTDTQYF.

The chain joins TRBV18 to TRBJ2-5; 10 bases fit TRBD2. V shed 5 bases, J shed 2 bases, and the junction held 2 bases outside the gene matches. CDR1 KGHSH and CDR2 LQKENI come from the germline V gene. CDR3 size: 14 residues. DNA for the CDR3: TGTGCCAGCTCATGGACTAGCGGACAAGAGACCCAGTACTTC. As protein: CASSWTSGQETQYF.

V usage is TRBV7-6 and J usage is TRBJ2-7; TRBD2 might be the D (5 bases). Trimming removed 5 bases from V and 2 bases from J, with 13 bases in between. The germline V gene has CDR1 SGHVS and CDR2 FNYEAQ. The CDR3 is 14 residues long. The CDR3 DNA is TGTGCCAGCAGCCGAGGGAACAACGCCTACGAGCAGTACTTC. Translation: CASSRGNNAYEQYF.

V gene TRBV9 combines with J gene TRBJ2-5, with TRBD1 matching over 11 bases. Per germline, CDR1 SGDLS and CDR2 YYNGEE. J lost 5 bases, V lost 4 bases, and 10 bases had no gene match. This CDR3 has 16 amino acids. The CDR3 DNA sequence: TGTGCCAGCAGCTTAAGCCGGGACAGGGGGTCGGAGACCCAGTACTTC. Protein: CASSLSRDRGSETQYF.

V gene TRBV5-1 combines with J gene TRBJ1-2; D ambiguous. Per germline, CDR1 SGHRS and CDR2 YFSETQ. CDR3 length equals 13 residues. Trimming left V 1 base short and J 1 base short, with 5 bases between. DNA for the CDR3: TGCGCCAGCAGCTTGATAGATAACTATGGCTACACCTTC. It specifies CASSLIDNYGYTF. The full variable domain, with the rest looked up from reference TRBV5-1 and TRBJ1-2, is KAGVTQTPRYLIKTRGQQVTLSCSPISGHRSVSWYQQTPGQGLQFLFEYFSETQRNKGNFPGRFSGRQFSNSRSEMNVSTLELGDSALYLCASSLIDNYGYTFGSGTRLTVV.

This rearrangement joins TRBV28 to TRBJ2-5; 10 nucleotides line up with TRBD2. The CDR3 runs to 15 residues. V shed 7 bases, J shed 7 bases, and the junction held 12 bases outside the gene matches. Germline CDR1 reads MDHEN; CDR2 reads SYDVKM. The CDR3 reads CASTNSGGLGGTQYF. CDR3 nucleotide sequence: TGTGCCAGCACAAATAGCGGGGGGCTAGGGGGGACCCAGTACTTC.

V and J are TRBV5-6 and TRBJ1-2; D gene uncertain. Germline values: CDR1 SGHDT, CDR2 YYEEEE. V lost 4 bases, J lost 0 bases, and 13 bases lay in between. The CDR3 runs to 15 residues. The CDR3 DNA reads as TGTGCCAGCAGCGGCGATCGACGGGCTAACTATGGCTACACCTTC. Its protein is CASSGDRRANYGYTF.

The genes are TRBV4-1 and TRBJ1-4; perhaps TRBD1 as D (5 bases). The V gene's germline CDR1 is MGHRA and CDR2 YSYEKL. The CDR3 runs 17 residues. With 0 bases removed from V and 12 bases from J, the gap between germline ends came to 23 bases. In DNA form, the CDR3 reads TGCGCCAGCAGCCAAGATAGTAGCAGCGGGGGAATAGGAGAACTGTTTTTT. Protein: CASSQDSSSGGIGELFF.

V gene TRBV9 combines with J gene TRBJ2-1; D might be TRBD2 (7 bases). The CDR3 loop spans 14 amino acids. V dropped 7 bases and J dropped 2 bases, with 13 bases sitting between them. The V gene's germline CDR1 is SGDLS and CDR2 YYNGEE. As DNA, the CDR3 is TGTGCCAGCGAAACGGGGGGCGCCTACAATGAGCAGTTCTTC. It encodes CASETGGAYNEQFF.

This clone was seen only a few times. The chain links TRBV27 to TRBJ1-4, with 9 bases lining up with TRBD1. Germline V CDR1 and CDR2: MNHEY, SMNVEV (reference sequence). With V trimmed by 5 bases and J by 8 bases, 9 bases remained unmatched. The CDR3 extends over 15 amino acids. The chain's CDR3 is CASSRLQGAGEKLFF. The CDR3 nucleotides read TGTGCCAGCAGTCGATTACAGGGGGCGGGAGAAAAACTGTTTTTT.

The chain carries TRBV7-2 and TRBJ1-2; 10 bases fit TRBD1. Trimming cost V 4 bases and J 7 bases; bases outside gene matches: 9. Per the germline V gene, CDR1 is SGHTA and CDR2 is FQGNSA. The CDR3 is 15 amino acids. CDR3: CASSSTGGELIGYTF. The CDR3 nucleotides read TGTGCCAGCAGCTCGACAGGGGGCGAATTAATTGGCTACACCTTC.

The chain employs TRBV7-8 and TRBJ2-5; D is possibly TRBD2 (6 bases). This CDR3 contains 14 residues. V lost 3 bases and J 5 bases, leaving 13 bases between the germline ends. Germline V gives CDR1 SGHVS, CDR2 FQNEAQ. The DNA for the CDR3 is TGTGCCAGCAGCTTCCGGGACTCTAGGGAGACCCAGTACTTC. Encoded protein: CASSFRDSRETQYF.

This clone was observed a handful of times. The chain is built from TRBV2 and TRBJ1-4, with D possibly TRBD1 on 6 matching bases. The CDR3 has 13 residues. Germline CDR1 SNHLY, CDR2 FYNNEI. Trimming removed 4 bases at V and 7 bases at J, with 10 bases between. DNA of the CDR3: TGTGCCAGCAGTGGCACAGGGACTGAAAAACTGTTTTTT. It specifies CASSGTGTEKLFF.

The chain uses TRBV7-9 and TRBJ1-6; TRBD1 aligns across 7 bases. Germline V gives CDR1 SEHNR, CDR2 FQNEAQ (reference sequence). The CDR3 is 17 amino acids. Losses at the gene ends were 4 bases for V and 0 bases for J; bases not matched to a gene: 6. The CDR3 protein is CASSSPTGRSYNSPLHF. The CDR3, as DNA: TGTGCCAGCAGCTCCCCGACAGGGCGCTCCTATAATTCACCCCTCCACTTT.

This sequence joins TRBV5-5 and TRBJ1-2, with 11 bases aligning to TRBD1. The V and J ends lost 4 bases and 4 bases, in that order; junction bases with no gene match: 6. The CDR3 has 15 residues. CDR1 SGHKS and CDR2 YYEKEE come from the germline V gene (reference sequence). The CDR3 nucleotides are TGTGCCAGCAGCCTAGGGACAGGGGGGACCTATGGCTACACCTTC. Translated, it gives CASSLGTGGTYGYTF.

J is TRBJ2-5 and V is TRBV6-6; D possibly corresponds to TRBD2 (5 bases). The germline V gene encodes CDR1 MNHNY and CDR2 SVGAGI (reference sequence). Deletions cut 6 bases from V and 1 base from J, with 12 bases between. The CDR3 is 14 amino acids. CDR3: CASRPSRLQETQYF. The CDR3, as DNA: TGTGCCAGCAGGCCTAGCAGACTCCAAGAGACCCAGTACTTC.

This chain connects TRBV18 to TRBJ1-4; no reliable D call. Per the germline V gene, CDR1 is KGHSH and CDR2 is LQKENI. There are 14 residues in the CDR3. Between the trimmed V and J ends, which lost 3 bases and 2 bases, there was a span of 7 bases. CDR3 DNA sequence: TGTGCCAGCTCACCCCGGCGGACTAATGAAAAACTGTTTTTT. This translates into CASSPRRTNEKLFF.

The chain uses TRBV7-2 and TRBJ1-1, with 8 bases identical to TRBD1. The CDR3 runs 14 residues. Germline lookup yields CDR1 SGHTA and CDR2 FQGNSA. With 8 bases clipped from V and 0 bases from J, the junction kept 5 bases outside the gene matches. The CDR3 loop reads CASGTGKMNTEAFF. In DNA, the CDR3 is TGTGCCAGCGGGACAGGAAAAATGAACACTGAAGCTTTCTTT.

This chain connects TRBV2 to TRBJ2-3; a possible D gene is TRBD2 (6 bases). Germline V gives CDR1 SNHLY, CDR2 FYNNEI. This CDR3 is built from 13 residues. V shed 6 bases and J shed 3 bases, with 10 bases lying between them. The CDR3 loop is CASRGGGTDTQYF. The CDR3 DNA sequence: TGTGCCAGCAGGGGGGGTGGGACAGATACGCAGTATTTT.

V is TRBV18 and J is TRBJ1-5; perhaps TRBD1 as D (5 bases). The length of the CDR3 is 14 residues. V lost 3 bases and J 3 bases, leaving 9 bases between the germline ends. Germline CDR1 reads KGHSH; CDR2 reads LQKENI. Here the CDR3 DNA reads TGTGCCAGCTCACCGGGGGACTCCAATCAGCCCCAGCATTTT. Protein: CASSPGDSNQPQHF.

This clone has a single count. The rearrangement joins TRBV27 to TRBJ1-1, with 10 bases that match TRBD1. The CDR3 is made up of 14 amino acids. Germline V gene lookup returns CDR1 MNHEY and CDR2 SMNVEV (reference sequence). V gave up 8 bases and J gave up 7 bases; unmatched junction bases: 10. The CDR3 loop is CASQPGTGDFEAFF. DNA of the CDR3: TGTGCCAGCCAACCGGGGACAGGGGATTTTGAAGCTTTCTTT.